These 17 T cell receptor beta chains were all obtained from the same sample, sequenced in a study of patients and donors after allogeneic stem cell transplantation. TCRdb used MiXCR to reprocess the RT-PCR reads, holding one entry per CDR3 protein. The sample lists about 110,000 distinct CDR3 sequences, around 36% occurring once. Specimen: blood, either unsorted or a sorted T cell fraction (not recorded which). These receptors were taken from a human donor who was either an allogeneic HSCT recipient or a stem cell or donor lymphocyte infusion donor (not recorded which). It is not recorded whose cells these are; they may come from a transplant donor.

The chain carries TRBV7-2 and TRBJ2-1; D not resolved. V lost 0 bases to trimming and J lost 5 bases, with 5 bases between them. Per germline, CDR1 SGHTA and CDR2 FQGNSA. The CDR3 loop spans 13 amino acids. The CDR3 reads CASSLASNNEQFF. In DNA, the CDR3 is TGTGCCAGCAGCTTAGCTAGCAACAATGAGCAGTTCTTC.

This clonotype was seen only a few times. This chain uses TRBV11-2 with TRBJ1-2, with D perhaps TRBD1 (6 bases). The V gene lost 4 bases and the J gene lost 6 bases, with 15 bases spanning the gap. The CDR3 is 14 residues long. From germline, CDR1 is SGHAT and CDR2 FQNNGV. The CDR3 DNA is TGTGCCAGCAGCTACCTTGGGGGGCAAGATGGCTACACCTTC. This sequence encodes CASSYLGGQDGYTF.

The rearrangement links TRBV6-2 or TRBV6-3 to TRBJ2-5; D may correspond to TRBD1 or TRBD2 (6 bases each). There are 14 residues in the CDR3. Trimming removed 6 bases from V and 5 bases from J, with 16 bases in between. The germline V gene has CDR1 MNHEY and CDR2 SVGEGT. The CDR3 reads CASRPFGGVETQYF. CDR3 sequence (DNA): TGTGCCAGCAGGCCCTTCGGGGGCGTCGAGACCCAGTACTTC.

CDR3 nucleotide sequence: TGTGCCAGCAGGGAGTTAGCCCATCAGCCCCAGCATTTT. Translating it yields CASRELAHQPQHF. V and J are TRBV6-1 and TRBJ1-5; D is unresolved. Trimming left V 6 bases short and J 5 bases short, with 11 bases between. The CDR3 sequence is 13 residues long. Germline assignment: CDR1 MNHNS and CDR2 SASEGT.

This sequence joins TRBV7-6 and TRBJ2-1; 14 bases are shared with TRBD2. The V and J ends lost 3 bases and 8 bases, in that order; junction bases with no gene match: 9. The CDR3 is 17 amino acids. Looked up from germline, CDR1 is SGHVS and CDR2 is FNYEAQ. CDR3 residues: CASSFSGTSGSLYEQFF. Written as DNA, the CDR3 is TGTGCCAGCAGCTTCTCCGGGACTAGCGGGAGTTTGTATGAGCAGTTCTTC.

This chain joins TRBV5-1 and TRBJ2-3, with a possible D match to TRBD2 (5 bases). The germline CDR1 and CDR2 sequences are SGHRS and YFSETQ. This CDR3 spans 15 amino acids. The ends were cut back, 1 base at V and 0 bases at J, with 9 bases in the middle. The CDR3 spells CASSLPGTSTDTQYF. In DNA, the CDR3 is TGCGCCAGCAGCTTGCCGGGAACTAGCACAGATACGCAGTATTTT.

The chain employs TRBV20-1 and TRBJ2-2, with 7 positions matching TRBD1. Germline loops: CDR1 DFQATT, CDR2 SNEGSKA (reference sequence). V was clipped by 2 bases and J by 8 bases; unmatched bases: 20. The CDR3 has 18 residues. The CDR3 loop is CSARWGWDKGGASGELFF. The CDR3 nucleotides are TGCAGTGCTAGATGGGGATGGGACAAAGGGGGCGCTTCAGGGGAGCTGTTTTTT.

The chain employs TRBV12-3 or TRBV12-4 and TRBJ1-1; no firm D call. V was cut by 3 bases and J by 0 bases, with 5 bases left in between. This CDR3 is built from 13 residues. The CDR3 here is CASSFRLNTEAFF. The DNA of the CDR3 is TGTGCCAGCAGTTTTAGGTTGAACACTGAAGCTTTCTTT.

This rearrangement joins TRBV7-2 to TRBJ1-1; no firm D call. Germline loops: CDR1 SGHTA, CDR2 FQGNSA. The CDR3 contains 13 residues. Trimming pared 5 bases from V and 3 bases from J, leaving 10 bases between. DNA of the CDR3: TGTGCCAGCAGCCCCCGGAGGGACACTGAAGCTTTCTTT. Amino acid sequence: CASSPRRDTEAFF.

The chain is built from TRBV7-2 and TRBJ1-2; D ambiguous. CDR1 SGHTA and CDR2 FQGNSA come from the germline V gene. The V gene lost 1 base and the J gene lost 2 bases, with 8 bases spanning the gap. The CDR3 has 14 amino acids. DNA for the CDR3: TGTGCCAGCAGCTTAGGACCCGTCAACTATGGCTACACCTTC. Its protein is CASSLGPVNYGYTF.

This clonotype appeared a single time. DNA for the CDR3: TGTGCCAGTAGTATTGGCAGGGGTAGCAATCAGCCCCAGCATTTT. Its protein product is CASSIGRGSNQPQHF. V is TRBV19 and J is TRBJ1-5, with a possible D match to TRBD1 (6 bases). The germline V and J ends were trimmed by 3 bases and 0 bases, with 9 bases remaining between them. CDR1 and CDR2 from the germline V gene are LNHDA and SQIVND (reference sequence). The length of the CDR3 is 15 residues. The full variable domain, completed using reference TRBV19 and TRBJ1-5, is DGGITQSPKYLFRKEGQNVTLSCEQNLNHDAMYWYRQDPGQGLRLIYYSQIVNDFQKGDIAEGYSVSREKKESFPLTVTSAQKNPTAFYLCASSIGRGSNQPQHFGDGTRLSIL.

This clonotype was detected many times. J is TRBJ1-4 and V is TRBV7-9; D gene uncertain. V was shortened by 1 base and J by 5 bases, with 8 bases between the two germline ends. Germline lookup yields CDR1 SEHNR and CDR2 FQNEAQ (reference sequence). The CDR3 spans 14 residues. The CDR3 DNA reads as TGTGCCAGCAGCTTAGGAGTGAGCAATGAAAAACTGTTTTTT. This gives the protein CASSLGVSNEKLFF.

This clonotype was seen a few times. V and J are TRBV6-2 or TRBV6-3 and TRBJ1-2; D is ambiguous. V was pared by 4 bases and J by 5 bases, with 14 bases between. This CDR3 is built from 14 residues. CDR1 and CDR2 from the germline V gene are MNHEY and SVGEGT. This CDR3 reads CASSLLGGSYGYTF. For the CDR3, the DNA is TGTGCCAGCAGTTTACTAGGCGGCTCATATGGCTACACCTTC.

The chain uses TRBV6-5 and TRBJ2-7; D unclear. The CDR3 spans 11 residues. Per germline, CDR1 MNHEY and CDR2 SVGAGI. The V end was cut by 11 bases, the J end by 0 bases, with 8 bases between. The CDR3 is CAARSSYEQYF. The CDR3 DNA is TGTGCCGCAAGAAGCTCCTACGAGCAGTACTTC.

J is TRBJ2-1 and V is TRBV29-1; D call uncertain. The germline gives CDR1 SQVTM, CDR2 ANQGSEA. V lost 6 bases to trimming and J lost 7 bases, with 19 bases between them. CDR3 length: 14 amino acids. The CDR3 DNA is TGCAGCGTGGCACTGGAAGCTGTCTTGAATGAGCAGTTCTTC. This sequence encodes CSVALEAVLNEQFF.

The chain links TRBV19 to TRBJ2-1; 7 bases align to TRBD1. This CDR3 spans 14 amino acids. J lost 5 bases, V lost 6 bases, and 7 bases had no gene match. Germline V gene data show CDR1 as LNHDA and CDR2 as SQIVND (reference sequence). The CDR3 bases are TGTGCCAGTAGCCGGGACAGCTACAACAATGAGCAGTTCTTC. Translation gives CASSRDSYNNEQFF. Full variable domain (rest looked up from reference TRBV19 and TRBJ2-1): DGGITQSPKYLFRKEGQNVTLSCEQNLNHDAMYWYRQDPGQGLRLIYYSQIVNDFQKGDIAEGYSVSREKKESFPLTVTSAQKNPTAFYLCASSRDSYNNEQFFGPGTRLTVL.

The CDR3 sequence is CASSFPGTGGYTF. DNA for the CDR3: TGTGCCAGCAGCTTCCCAGGGACTGGTGGCTACACCTTC. The rearrangement uses TRBV7-9 and TRBJ1-2; D is possibly TRBD1 (5 bases). This CDR3 region has 13 residues. Trimming left V 3 bases short and J 7 bases short, with 12 bases between. CDR1 and CDR2 (germline): SEHNR, FQNEAQ (reference sequence).